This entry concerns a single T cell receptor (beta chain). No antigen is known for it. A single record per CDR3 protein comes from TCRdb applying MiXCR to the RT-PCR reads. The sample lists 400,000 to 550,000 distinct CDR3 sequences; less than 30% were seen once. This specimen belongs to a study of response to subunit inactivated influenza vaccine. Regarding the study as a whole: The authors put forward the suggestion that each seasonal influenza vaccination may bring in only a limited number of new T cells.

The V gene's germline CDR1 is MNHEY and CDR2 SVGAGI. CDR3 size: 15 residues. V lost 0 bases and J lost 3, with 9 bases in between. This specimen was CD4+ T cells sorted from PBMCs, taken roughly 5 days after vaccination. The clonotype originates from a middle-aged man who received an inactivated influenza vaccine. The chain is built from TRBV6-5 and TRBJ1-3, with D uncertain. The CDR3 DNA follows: TGTGCCAGCAGTTACTCGACCGGGAGTGGAAACACCATATATTTT. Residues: CASSYSTGSGNTIYF.